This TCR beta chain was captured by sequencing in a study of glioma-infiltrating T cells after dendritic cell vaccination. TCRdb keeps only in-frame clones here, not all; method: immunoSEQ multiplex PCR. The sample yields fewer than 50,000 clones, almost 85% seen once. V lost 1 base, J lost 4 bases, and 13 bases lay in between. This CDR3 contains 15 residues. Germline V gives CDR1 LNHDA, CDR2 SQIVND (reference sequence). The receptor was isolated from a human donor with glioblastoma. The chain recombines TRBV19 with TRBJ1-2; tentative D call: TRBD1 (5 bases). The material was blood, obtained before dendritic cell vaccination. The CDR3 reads CASSIGGGRGYGYTF. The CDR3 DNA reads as TGTGCCAGTAGTATAGGGGGGGGAAGGGGCTATGGCTACACCTTC.